This TCR beta chain comes out of a study of T-cell memory formation after mild COVID-19. Broader study findings: Mostly located in CM and EM were contracting CD4+ clones, with contracting CD8+ clones located in EMRA. Among clones contracting day 15 to 85, CD4/CD8 was balanced, whereas later expanders leaned CD4+. SARS-CoV-2 specificity was not confirmed for second-wave clones peaking on day 37.

CDR1 is LGHDT, CDR2 YNNKEL, per germline (reference sequence). The CDR3 is 12 residues long. With 3 bases removed from V and 4 bases from J, the gap between germline ends came to 6 bases. This clonotype was seen more than once but under ten times. Its antigen remains unknown. TCRdb processed the 5' RACE reads anew with MiXCR; each CDR3 protein has one entry. Of hundreds of thousands of distinct CDR3 sequences listed, roughly 15% are singletons. This receptor was identified in a man aged 18 to 30 who had mild COVID-19 (a few samples of this study predate the infection). Cell type and time point are not known. The gene calls are TRBV3-1 and TRBJ1-2; no reliable D call. The sequenced sample was PBMCs or a T cell subset sorted from them (not recorded which). CDR3 region: CASSQESYGYTF. As DNA, the CDR3 is TGTGCCAGCAGCCAGGAATCCTATGGCTACACCTTC.